This TCR beta chain was identified in a study of cytomegalovirus exposure and HLA in healthy donors. Notes on the study in general: Among the CMV-associated chains, three were confirmed in vitro as specific for CMV antigens.

Using immunoSEQ multiplex PCR, the repertoire was profiled, and TCRdb retains in-frame clones only, with some absent. The sample has around 120,000 clones, less than 90% seen once; the top ten hold 4% to 5.5%. The CDR3 covers 16 residues. Germline V lookup: CDR1 MGHRA, CDR2 YSYEKL. V was clipped by 3 bases and J by 0 bases; unmatched bases: 6. A word on this clone: The antigen remains unidentified.

The sample consisted of PBMCs. The rearrangement joins TRBV4-1 to TRBJ1-1, with TRBD1 matching over 8 bases. This TCR came from a young man in good health and CMV-seropositive. The CDR3 DNA reads as TGCGCCAGCAGCCACAGACAGGGGTTACTGAACACTGAAGCTTTCTTT. It encodes CASSHRQGLLNTEAFF.